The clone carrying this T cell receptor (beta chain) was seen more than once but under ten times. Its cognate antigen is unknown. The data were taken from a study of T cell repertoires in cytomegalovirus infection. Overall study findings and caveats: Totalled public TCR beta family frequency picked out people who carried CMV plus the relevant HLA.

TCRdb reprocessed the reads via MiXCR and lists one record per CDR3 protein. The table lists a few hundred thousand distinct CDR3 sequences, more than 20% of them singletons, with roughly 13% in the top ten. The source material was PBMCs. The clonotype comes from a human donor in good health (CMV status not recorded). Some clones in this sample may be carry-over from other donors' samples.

CDR3 sequence: CASSRGQEAYEQYF. The DNA of the CDR3 is TGTGCCTCTTCCCGGGGACAGGAAGCCTACGAGCAGTACTTC. The chain joins TRBV6-5 to TRBJ2-7; 8 positions match TRBD1. The CDR3 covers 14 residues. CDR1 and CDR2 (germline): MNHEY, SVGAGI. With 11 bases clipped from V and 2 bases from J, the junction kept 11 bases outside the gene matches.